Presented here are 29 T cell receptor beta chains from one specimen sequenced in a study of vaccination effects on CD4 cells after COVID-19. No antigen is known for these receptors. Clones were sequenced by immunoSEQ multiplex PCR, and TCRdb holds only the in-frame ones, with some missing. The sample lists 30,000 to 40,000 clones, around 80% occurring once. Following 10 days of culture, CD4+ T cells were isolated. This person's SARS-CoV-2 infection, confirmed by PCR, occurred between March and December 2020. Each participant was given two doses of one vaccine (BNT162b2 or mRNA-1273). This specimen was CD4+ T cells from PBMCs cultured without peptide, taken after COVID-19 vaccination. Receptor source: a human donor who had a prior SARS-CoV-2 infection.

This chain connects TRBV10-3 to TRBJ2-3; D not resolved. The V end was cut by 4 bases, the J end by 5 bases, with 4 bases between. This CDR3 is built from 11 residues. Germline V CDR1 and CDR2: ENHRY, SYGVKD. CDR3 nucleotides: TGTGCCATCAGTGCTGTAGATACGCAGTATTTT. Its translation is CAISAVDTQYF.

The chain employs TRBV4-1 and TRBJ2-3; unclear D gene. CDR1 and CDR2 (germline): MGHRA, YSYEKL. Trimming stripped 4 bases from V and 2 bases from J, with 16 bases between. CDR3 size: 16 residues. The CDR3 protein is CASSPRRTAYTDTQYF. Written as DNA, the CDR3 is TGCGCCAGCAGCCCACGCCGGACGGCGTACACAGATACGCAGTATTTT.

CDR3 in amino acids: CASTLTGGALGYTF. DNA of the CDR3: TGCGCCAGCACATTAACAGGGGGCGCATTAGGCTACACCTTC. V and J are TRBV5-1 and TRBJ1-2; the match to TRBD1 covers 9 bases. Trimming at V came to 6 bases and at J to 8 bases, leaving 11 bases not matched to a gene. The length of the CDR3 is 14 residues. CDR1 and CDR2 from the germline V gene are SGHRS and YFSETQ.

This chain links TRBV27 with TRBJ2-1; TRBD2 agrees at 9 bases. The CDR3 is 16 amino acids. The germline V gene has CDR1 MNHEY and CDR2 SMNVEV (reference sequence). Losses at the gene ends were 6 bases for V and 6 bases for J; bases not matched to a gene: 12. CDR3 sequence reads: CASSPGPGLAVNEQFF. For the CDR3, the DNA is TGTGCCAGCAGCCCAGGGCCGGGACTAGCCGTCAATGAGCAGTTCTTC.

The V and J genes are TRBV9 and TRBJ2-1; 7 bases map to TRBD2. Germline lookup yields CDR1 SGDLS and CDR2 YYNGEE. The CDR3 totals 15 residues. J was trimmed by 2 bases and V by 4 bases; bases with no gene match: 6. The CDR3, as DNA: TGTGCCAGCAGCCCAATGGGGGGGACCTACAATGAGCAGTTCTTC. Amino acids: CASSPMGGTYNEQFF.

CDR3 protein: CASSQDFDSYSNQPQHF. The DNA of the CDR3 is TGCGCCAGCAGCCAAGATTTTGACAGCTATAGCAATCAGCCCCAGCATTTT. The J gene is TRBJ1-5, the V gene TRBV4-1; D possibly corresponds to TRBD1 (5 bases). This CDR3 contains 17 residues. The germline CDR1 and CDR2 sequences are MGHRA and YSYEKL. Trimming stripped 0 bases from V and 0 bases from J, with 12 bases between.

The chain couples TRBV4-2 to TRBJ2-5, with 12 positions matching TRBD2. Trimming cost V 4 bases and J 2 bases; bases outside gene matches: 8. This CDR3 region has 17 residues. Germline-derived CDR1 and CDR2 are LGHNA and YNFKEQ. The CDR3 protein is CASSPSSSGGVQETQYF. CDR3 coding DNA: TGTGCCAGCAGCCCCAGCTCTAGCGGGGGGGTACAAGAGACCCAGTACTTC.

The chain combines TRBV5-4 with TRBJ2-3; D is possibly TRBD2 (5 bases). Trimming removed 0 bases at V and 2 bases at J, with 7 bases between. CDR3 length equals 14 residues. From germline, CDR1 is SGHNT and CDR2 YYREEE (reference sequence). DNA of the CDR3: TGTGCCAGCAGCTTGGAGCGGATCACAGATACGCAGTATTTT. It codes for CASSLERITDTQYF. The full variable domain, with the rest looked up from reference TRBV5-4 and TRBJ2-3, is ETGVTQSPTHLIKTRGQQVTLRCSSQSGHNTVSWYQQALGQGPQFIFQYYREEENGRGNFPPRFSGLQFPNYSSELNVNALELDDSALYLCASSLERITDTQYFGPGTRLTVL.

This CDR3 reads CASSHTGTENTEAFF. In DNA, the CDR3 is TGTGCCAGCAGTCATACGGGGACAGAGAACACTGAAGCTTTCTTT. V usage is TRBV6-6 and J usage is TRBJ1-1, with 7 positions matching TRBD1. CDR3 length: 15 residues. Germline trimming cut 5 bases from V and 1 base from J; bases unmatched to any gene: 7. CDR1 is MNHNY, CDR2 SVGAGI, per germline (reference sequence).

The gene calls are TRBV7-8 and TRBJ2-3, with 8 bases aligning to TRBD2. The V and J ends lost 3 bases and 2 bases, in that order; junction bases with no gene match: 1. This CDR3 spans 14 amino acids. The V gene's germline CDR1 is SGHVS and CDR2 FQNEAQ. Written as DNA, the CDR3 is TGTGCCAGCAGCTTTAGCGGGATCACAGATACGCAGTATTTT. Protein: CASSFSGITDTQYF.

CDR3 sequence: CASSEDRLQETQYF. CDR3 bases: TGTGCCAGCAGTGAAGACAGGCTCCAAGAGACCCAGTACTTC. This chain links TRBV6-1 with TRBJ2-5; weak D call: TRBD1 (5 bases). Trimming pared 1 base from V and 1 base from J, leaving 7 bases between. The CDR3 is 14 amino acids. Germline CDR1 MNHNS, CDR2 SASEGT.

The rearrangement links TRBV6-5 to TRBJ2-3; D is perhaps TRBD2 (5 bases). The CDR3 has 14 amino acids. CDR1 MNHEY and CDR2 SVGAGI come from the germline V gene. Trimming removed 7 bases from V and 0 bases from J, with 11 bases in between. CDR3 coding DNA: TGTGCCAGCACTCTTGACTATAGCACAGATACGCAGTATTTT. Protein: CASTLDYSTDTQYF.

The CDR3 bases are TGTGCCAGCAGCCATCGCGACAGAAACAATGAGCAGTTCTTC. It encodes CASSHRDRNNEQFF. The chain carries TRBV3-1 (or the pseudogene TRBV3-2) and TRBJ2-1, with D possibly TRBD1 on 5 matching bases. CDR1 and CDR2 (germline): LGHDT, YNNKEL (reference sequence). V gave up 3 bases and J gave up 5 bases, with 11 bases separating them. The CDR3 length is 14 residues.

V is TRBV19 and J is TRBJ2-5; TRBD1 aligns across 8 bases. CDR3 size: 14 residues. V dropped 6 bases and J dropped 7; count of bases not matched to a gene: 10. Germline assignment: CDR1 LNHDA and CDR2 SQIVND (reference sequence). The CDR3 DNA reads TGTGCCAGTAGCGACAGGGGACGTATGGGGACCCAGTACTTC. Translated, it gives CASSDRGRMGTQYF.

This chain joins TRBV12-5 and TRBJ2-7, with D possibly TRBD2 on 5 matching bases. Per germline, CDR1 LGHNT and CDR2 FRNRAP. The V end lost 6 bases, the J end lost 2 bases, and 17 bases lay between the germline ends. The CDR3 runs 15 residues. Here the CDR3 DNA reads TGTGCTAGTGGGCGAACAGCGGCTGTGGCCTACGAGCAGTACTTC. Translating gives CASGRTAAVAYEQYF.

The chain uses TRBV2 and TRBJ1-1; 7 bases align to TRBD1. V was clipped by 5 bases and J by 1 base; unmatched bases: 1. Germline lookup yields CDR1 SNHLY and CDR2 FYNNEI. The CDR3 runs to 13 residues. The CDR3 protein is CASSYRGNTEAFF. CDR3 sequence (DNA): TGTGCCAGCAGTTACAGGGGGAACACTGAAGCTTTCTTT.

The V gene is TRBV5-4, the J gene TRBJ1-1; D is possibly TRBD1 (6 bases). Trimming took 4 bases from V and 4 from J, leaving 17 bases between them. The length of the CDR3 is 15 residues. Germline assignment: CDR1 SGHNT and CDR2 YYREEE (reference sequence). The CDR3 bases are TGTGCCAGCAGCCCTTCCGACAGGCCATCCACTGAAGCTTTCTTT. Translation gives CASSPSDRPSTEAFF.

This chain joins TRBV9 and TRBJ2-1; no clear D. CDR3 length: 12 amino acids. Germline CDR1 reads SGDLS; CDR2 reads YYNGEE. Trimming pared 5 bases from V and 5 bases from J, leaving 8 bases between. CDR3 in amino acids: CASRKDDNEQFF. The CDR3 DNA is TGTGCCAGCAGAAAGGACGACAATGAGCAGTTCTTC.

The chain carries TRBV5-6 and TRBJ2-7; no firm D call. This CDR3 comprises 15 residues. Germline V lookup: CDR1 SGHDT, CDR2 YYEEEE. V shed 1 base and J shed 1 base, with 12 bases lying between them. In DNA, the CDR3 is TGTGCCAGCAGCTTGTGGGGTTCCACGTCCTACGAGCAGTACTTC. It encodes CASSLWGSTSYEQYF.

There are a few counts of this clone. J is TRBJ2-3 and V is TRBV10-3; tentatively, D is TRBD2 (6 bases). The germline gives CDR1 ENHRY, CDR2 SYGVKD. The CDR3 loop spans 16 amino acids. V shed 7 bases and J shed 5 bases, with 22 bases lying between them. The CDR3 region is CAINAGISGYIDTQYF. CDR3 sequence (DNA): TGTGCCATCAATGCCGGAATCAGCGGGTATATAGATACGCAGTATTTT.

This clone was seen just once. The chain combines TRBV3-1 (or the pseudogene TRBV3-2) with TRBJ2-2, with unresolved D. The CDR3 is made up of 18 amino acids. CDR1 LGHDT and CDR2 YNNKEL come from the germline V gene (reference sequence). Trimming removed 0 bases at V and 2 bases at J, with 16 bases between. The CDR3 loop reads CASSQDFQSWGNTGELFF. Written as DNA, the CDR3 is TGTGCCAGCAGCCAAGACTTTCAAAGCTGGGGAAACACCGGGGAGCTGTTTTTT.

The gene calls are TRBV2 and TRBJ1-1, with 8 bases aligning to TRBD1. With 8 bases clipped from V and 4 bases from J, the junction kept 9 bases outside the gene matches. CDR3 length: 14 amino acids. The germline V gene encodes CDR1 SNHLY and CDR2 FYNNEI. In DNA, the CDR3 is TGTGCCAGCCAGGGGGAAACAGGGGGCACTGAAGCTTTCTTT. Translation: CASQGETGGTEAFF.

V is TRBV19 and J is TRBJ1-4; TRBD1 is a possible D gene (6 bases). Germline V CDR1 and CDR2: LNHDA, SQIVND (reference sequence). V lost 6 bases, J lost 7 bases, and 15 bases lay in between. The CDR3 has 14 amino acids. As DNA, the CDR3 is TGTGCCAGTAGGATTACGGGGGCGTTTGAAAAACTGTTTTTT. This gives the protein CASRITGAFEKLFF.

The chain joins TRBV11-3 to TRBJ1-5, with D unresolved. The CDR3 loop spans 13 amino acids. V lost 6 bases and J 0 bases, leaving 6 bases between the germline ends. Germline V lookup: CDR1 SGHNT, CDR2 YENEEA. The CDR3 protein is CASSSSSNQPQHF. For the CDR3, the DNA is TGTGCCAGCAGTTCGAGTAGCAATCAGCCCCAGCATTTT.

The CDR3 reads CASSYSPGTANTGELFF. CDR3 nucleotides: TGTGCCAGCAGTTACAGTCCCGGGACAGCCAACACCGGGGAGCTGTTTTTT. The chain has TRBV6-2 or TRBV6-3 and TRBJ2-2; TRBD1 matches 7 bases. Germline V CDR1 and CDR2: MNHEY, SVGEGT. The length of the CDR3 is 17 residues. V lost 2 bases and J lost 2; bases outside the gene matches: 8.

This chain connects TRBV9 to TRBJ2-3; D uncertain. V gave up 0 bases and J gave up 2 bases, with 4 bases separating them. CDR3 length equals 13 residues. CDR1 SGDLS and CDR2 YYNGEE come from the germline V gene. CDR3 nucleotides: TGTGCCAGCAGCGTAGCGGACACAGATACGCAGTATTTT. This encodes CASSVADTDTQYF.

The chain recombines TRBV5-6 with TRBJ2-2, with D possibly TRBD1 on 6 matching bases. The CDR3 runs 16 residues. Germline CDR1 reads SGHDT; CDR2 reads YYEEEE. Trimming took off 4 bases at V and 4 bases at J, with 17 bases between the two ends. The DNA for the CDR3 is TGTGCCAGCAGCGCCCTGGCGACAGGACCCACCGGGGAGCTGTTTTTT. This gives the protein CASSALATGPTGELFF.

The chain employs TRBV11-2 and TRBJ1-3; D ambiguous. This CDR3 spans 14 amino acids. Between the trimmed V and J ends, which lost 2 bases and 4 bases, there was a span of 9 bases. CDR1 is SGHAT, CDR2 FQNNGV, per germline. This CDR3 reads CASSLFAVGNTIYF. In DNA, the CDR3 is TGTGCCAGCAGCTTATTTGCGGTGGGAAACACCATATATTTT.

This clone occurred a few times. The chain has TRBV5-4 and TRBJ2-7, with TRBD1 matching 7 bases. This CDR3 region has 14 residues. Germline V lookup: CDR1 SGHNT, CDR2 YYREEE (reference sequence). Trimming cost V 4 bases and J 2 bases; bases outside gene matches: 6. For the CDR3, the DNA is TGTGCCAGCAGCCCGCAACAGGGGACCTACGAGCAGTACTTC. Protein product: CASSPQQGTYEQYF.